This T cell receptor beta chain was sequenced during a study of OX40 agonist ivuxolimab in advanced cancers. Study observations and caveats: The average count of expanded clones was higher among CD8+ T cells than among CD4+.

This table comes from immunoSEQ multiplex PCR, and its TCRdb copy is limited to in-frame clones, with some not included. Here the sample spans roughly 100,000 clones, roughly 89% being singletons. This clone was seen a single time. The antigen is unknown. This CDR3 spans 20 amino acids. The V and J ends lost 1 base and 0 bases respectively, with 22 bases between them. Germline CDR1 SGHVS, CDR2 FQNEAQ. Source: CD4+ or CD8+ T cells sorted from blood, taken in a trial of the OX40 agonist ivuxolimab. The sequence came from an adult with an advanced solid tumor such as melanoma, head and neck, liver or kidney cancer. The chain links TRBV7-8 to TRBJ2-1, with TRBD2 as a possible D gene (5 bases). CDR3 sequence reads: CASSLEGISSSRSSYNEQFF. The CDR3 DNA is TGTGCCAGCAGCTTAGAGGGCATCTCTAGCAGTCGGAGCTCCTACAATGAGCAGTTCTTC.